This TCR beta chain was identified during a study of T-cell reconstitution after alpha-beta-depleted transplantation in children. This sample's TCRbeta library carried unique molecular identifier barcodes. TCRdb re-derived calls from the PCR reads in MiXCR, one entry per CDR3 protein. Of about 120,000 distinct CDR3 sequences listed, 23% are singletons. Whole-study results and caveats: From newly produced T cells came most of the T-cell counts and diversity one year after transplant. After transplant, at about two months, alpha-beta T cells were reportedly derived from several hundred expanded graft clones.

This clonotype occurred a few times. Its antigen is currently unknown. V was trimmed by 0 bases and J by 2 bases, leaving 21 bases between them. Germline-derived CDR1 and CDR2 are MNHEY and SVGEGT. The CDR3 length is 19 residues. The receptor's source is a male patient between 2 and 10 years old who had a stem cell transplant for chronic granulomatous disease, so the T cells may come from the graft donor. Sequenced here: PBMCs, mostly from graft donor cells, sampled 180 days after TCRalphabeta/CD19-depleted stem cell transplant. This chain uses TRBV6-2 or TRBV6-3 with TRBJ2-3, with D perhaps matching TRBD1 or TRBD2 (5 bases each). The CDR3 is CASSYSMAPGQIYTDTQYF. The DNA for the CDR3 is TGTGCCAGCAGTTACTCGATGGCCCCGGGGCAAATTTACACAGATACGCAGTATTTT.